This TCR beta chain was found in a study of cytomegalovirus exposure and HLA in healthy donors. General study points: A later analysis showed that HLA-associated TCR beta chains had undergone more clonal expansion than equally common others.

The PCR was carried out with 60 Vbeta primers and 13 Jbeta primers. The assay was immunoSEQ multiplex PCR, and TCRdb's table has in-frame clones only and misses some. Of 130,000 or so clones listed, around 80% are singletons. This clone has only one observation. Antigen: not known. Germline V CDR1 and CDR2: PRHDT, FYEKMQ (reference sequence). CDR3 length: 15 amino acids. Trimming took 5 bases from V and 2 from J; bases not matched to a gene: 5. The origin of this receptor is a man in his forties in good health and CMV-seronegative. Material for sequencing was PBMCs. V gene TRBV13 combines with J gene TRBJ2-3; 9 nucleotides agree with TRBD2. The DNA of the CDR3 is TGTGCCAGCAGCCCACTAGCGGGTAACACAGATACGCAGTATTTT. Translation: CASSPLAGNTDTQYF.